These 25 T cell receptor beta chains were sequenced from one sample in a study of graft-versus-host responses after intestinal transplantation. Antigen specificity for these receptors is unknown. The method was immunoSEQ multiplex PCR; TCRdb's version includes in-frame clones alone and lacks a portion of them. Of around 77,000 clones listed, 85% to 95% were seen once; the top ten hold over 0.45%. Sequencing used unstimulated CD8+ T cells sorted from spleen or lymph node cells, obtained before intestinal transplant. These receptor sequences come from a human donor who received an intestinal transplant.

In the case of this clone: Other DNA sequences of this sample code for an identical CDR3. The V and J genes are TRBV28 and TRBJ2-1; possibly TRBD2 for D (6 bases). Looked up from germline, CDR1 is MDHEN and CDR2 is SYDVKM. The CDR3 contains 16 residues. Trimming took 0 bases from V and 7 from J, leaving 16 bases between them. Written as DNA, the CDR3 is TGTGCCAGCAGTTTATGGGGTCGGGGAGGCTGGAATGAGCAGTTCTTC. The encoded protein is CASSLWGRGGWNEQFF.

The chain is built from TRBV6-6 and TRBJ1-3, with 10 bases fitting TRBD1. The J segment lost 8 bases and the V segment lost 6 bases, leaving 13 bases of the junction unmatched. This CDR3 comprises 16 residues. CDR1 is MNHNY and CDR2 is SVGAGI in the germline V gene (reference sequence). CDR3 nucleotide sequence: TGTGCCAGCAGCACACCGGGACAGGGGCCTCGGGACACCATATATTTT. Its translation is CASSTPGQGPRDTIYF.

This clone has just one count. V usage is TRBV4-1 and J usage is TRBJ2-7; D not resolved. Trimming stripped 1 base from V and 0 bases from J, with 7 bases between. CDR3 length: 14 amino acids. From germline, CDR1 is MGHRA and CDR2 YSYEKL. As DNA, the CDR3 is TGCGCCAGCAGCCAAGTGTTGGGCTCCTACGAGCAGTACTTC. Translated: CASSQVLGSYEQYF.

The chain couples TRBV4-1 to TRBJ2-1, with TRBD2 identical over 10 bases. V trimming: 1 base; J trimming: 6 bases; junction bases outside the gene matches: 9. Per germline, CDR1 MGHRA and CDR2 YSYEKL. This CDR3 has 17 residues. The CDR3, as DNA: TGCGCCAGCAGCCAAGGGGTAACTAGCGGGATCGGCAATGAGCAGTTCTTC. It codes for CASSQGVTSGIGNEQFF.

The CDR3 DNA sequence: TGTGCCAGTTTCATAGCGGGAGGGAGTTCCTACAATGAGCAGTTCTTC. This translates into CASFIAGGSSYNEQFF. The rearrangement uses TRBV5-6 and TRBJ2-1; 11 bases line up with TRBD2. This CDR3 has 16 amino acids. The V segment lost 8 bases and the J segment 1 base; nucleotides outside the gene matches: 8. Germline-derived CDR1 and CDR2 are SGHDT and YYEEEE.

The V gene is TRBV6-6, the J gene TRBJ1-2, with a possible D match to TRBD1 (5 bases). Germline V CDR1 and CDR2: MNHNY, SVGAGI (reference sequence). The CDR3 contains 13 residues. The V and J ends lost 2 bases and 8 bases respectively, with 12 bases between them. This chain's CDR3 is CASSYDQGAGYTF. The CDR3 bases are TGTGCCAGCAGTTACGATCAGGGCGCCGGCTACACCTTC.

V is TRBV5-8 and J is TRBJ1-1; no reliable D call. The V gene's germline CDR1 is SGHTS and CDR2 YDEGEE. V shed 5 bases and J shed 4 bases, with 24 bases lying between them. The CDR3 is 17 residues long. This chain's CDR3 is CASRLFHLRVVATEAFF. The DNA for the CDR3 is TGTGCCAGCAGGTTGTTCCACTTAAGGGTAGTGGCCACTGAAGCTTTCTTT.

The chain employs TRBV7-2 and TRBJ2-7, with TRBD2 matching 11 bases. The CDR3 is 14 residues long. V lost 4 bases and J lost 3; bases outside the gene matches: 2. The germline CDR1 and CDR2 sequences are SGHTA and FQGNSA. Here the CDR3 reads CASSSGTSGYEQYF. CDR3 sequence (DNA): TGTGCCAGCAGCTCCGGGACTAGCGGCTACGAGCAGTACTTC.

The rearrangement uses TRBV7-6 and TRBJ2-2; 8 nucleotides align to TRBD2. The CDR3 contains 16 residues. Germline trimming cut 5 bases from V and 2 bases from J; bases unmatched to any gene: 7. Germline V gene lookup returns CDR1 SGHVS and CDR2 FNYEAQ. For the CDR3, the DNA is TGTGCCAGCAGCCCCGGGAGCGGGAGTAACACCGGGGAGCTGTTTTTT. Translating it yields CASSPGSGSNTGELFF.

The chain combines TRBV4-1 with TRBJ2-7, with D perhaps assigned TRBD1 or TRBD2 (6 bases each). V was shortened by 1 base and J by 2 bases, with 15 bases between the two germline ends. CDR3 length: 16 amino acids. The germline V gene has CDR1 MGHRA and CDR2 YSYEKL. The CDR3 protein is CASSQADGGGTYEQYF. The CDR3 coding sequence is TGCGCCAGCAGCCAAGCCGACGGGGGCGGAACCTACGAGCAGTACTTC.

This chain uses TRBV27 with TRBJ1-6; D gene ambiguous. Germline CDR1 and CDR2: MNHEY and SMNVEV (reference sequence). The V and J ends lost 5 bases and 8 bases respectively, with 10 bases between them. This CDR3 region has 13 residues. CDR3 protein: CASSAAGYSPLHF. The DNA for the CDR3 is TGTGCCAGCAGTGCAGCGGGGTATTCACCCCTCCACTTT.

The V gene is TRBV2, the J gene TRBJ1-6; D ambiguous. V gave up 8 bases and J gave up 9 bases, with 14 bases separating them. The CDR3 runs 13 residues. Germline values: CDR1 SNHLY, CDR2 FYNNEI. The CDR3 region has the DNA TGTGCCAGCTTCAATAGGGCGGGTTCACCCCTCCACTTT. It is translated as CASFNRAGSPLHF.

This chain connects TRBV30 to TRBJ2-3, with TRBD2 identical over 8 bases. CDR3 length: 15 amino acids. The V gene end was trimmed by 1 base and the J gene end by 4 bases; junction bases not matched to a gene: 7. Germline-derived CDR1 and CDR2 are GTSNPN and SVGIG (reference sequence). The CDR3, as DNA: TGTGCCTGGAGTGAGGGTAGCGGGGCAGCAGATACGCAGTATTTT. As protein: CAWSEGSGAADTQYF.

This chain joins TRBV5-6 and TRBJ2-7; D is possibly TRBD1 or TRBD2 (5 bases each). The CDR3 sequence is 17 residues long. Germline loops: CDR1 SGHDT, CDR2 YYEEEE. V was clipped by 4 bases and J by 4 bases, with 24 bases between them. CDR3 loop: CASSPGGIGREPYEQYF. The CDR3 nucleotides are TGTGCCAGCAGCCCAGGAGGAATCGGCAGGGAGCCTTACGAGCAGTACTTC.

V and J are TRBV29-1 and TRBJ2-1, with a weak D call TRBD2 (5 bases). Germline loops: CDR1 SQVTM, CDR2 ANQGSEA. V was pared by 1 base and J by 5 bases, with 12 bases between. CDR3 length: 14 amino acids. CDR3: CSVEGSEAHNEQFF. For the CDR3, the DNA is TGCAGCGTTGAAGGTTCGGAGGCTCACAATGAGCAGTTCTTC.

J is TRBJ1-1 and V is TRBV5-6, with D unresolved. Per the germline V gene, CDR1 is SGHDT and CDR2 is YYEEEE. CDR3 length equals 15 residues. V lost 3 bases and J lost 1, with 13 bases in between. CDR3 DNA: TGTGCCAGCAGCTCGGAGCCTCCAGCGAACACTGAAGCTTTCTTT. Its protein product is CASSSEPPANTEAFF.

J is TRBJ1-4 and V is TRBV7-9; D perhaps matches TRBD1 (5 bases). Germline loops: CDR1 SEHNR, CDR2 FQNEAQ (reference sequence). This CDR3 is built from 16 residues. V lost 5 bases and J 5 bases, leaving 18 bases between the germline ends. Here the CDR3 DNA reads TGTGCCAGCAGCCTCTCCTCCAGGGCAGGGAATGAAAAACTGTTTTTT. The encoded protein is CASSLSSRAGNEKLFF.

The rearrangement links TRBV27 to TRBJ2-1, with unresolved D. Trimming removed 4 bases from V and 7 bases from J, with 8 bases in between. CDR3 length: 12 amino acids. CDR1 is MNHEY and CDR2 is SMNVEV in the germline V gene (reference sequence). DNA for the CDR3: TGTGCCAGCAGTTATAGTAGGAATGAGCAGTTCTTC. Its translation is CASSYSRNEQFF.

The rearrangement joins TRBV6-5 to TRBJ1-1; the D gene is possibly TRBD1 (5 bases). The germline V and J ends were trimmed by 4 bases and 7 bases, with 10 bases remaining between them. The CDR3 sequence is 12 residues long. Germline V lookup: CDR1 MNHEY, CDR2 SVGAGI. The CDR3 loop is CASSSGANEAFF. DNA of the CDR3: TGTGCCAGCAGTTCCGGGGCCAATGAAGCTTTCTTT.

This clone showed up just once. The chain has TRBV28 and TRBJ1-1; maybe TRBD1 (5 bases). CDR1 is MDHEN, CDR2 SYDVKM, per germline. CDR3 length equals 15 residues. The germline V and J ends were trimmed by 2 bases and 5 bases, with 15 bases remaining between them. The CDR3 here is CASSLAPGTVTEAFF. For the CDR3, the DNA is TGTGCCAGCAGTTTAGCCCCAGGGACGGTTACTGAAGCTTTCTTT.

The rearrangement joins TRBV11-2 to TRBJ2-7, with D unclear. Germline-derived CDR1 and CDR2 are SGHAT and FQNNGV. The CDR3 is 12 residues long. Trimming shortened V by 6 bases and J by 1 base, and 7 bases separated the two germline ends. For the CDR3, the DNA is TGTGCCAGCAGGTACCTGTCCTACGAGCAGTACTTC. It yields the protein CASRYLSYEQYF.

The gene calls are TRBV7-2 and TRBJ2-3; TRBD2 might be the D (5 bases). Germline V gives CDR1 SGHTA, CDR2 FQGNSA. V was pared by 5 bases and J by 0 bases, with 12 bases between. The CDR3 is 15 amino acids. The CDR3, as DNA: TGTGCCAGCAGCCCTCTGCCGGGGAGCACAGATACGCAGTATTTT. Protein product: CASSPLPGSTDTQYF.

The rearrangement uses TRBV5-5 and TRBJ2-7; D possibly corresponds to TRBD1 (6 bases). The germline gives CDR1 SGHKS, CDR2 YYEKEE (reference sequence). The V end was cut by 1 base, the J end by 3 bases, with 8 bases between. The CDR3 runs to 13 residues. CDR3: CASSLWTDYEQYF. CDR3 DNA: TGTGCCAGCAGCTTGTGGACAGACTACGAGCAGTACTTC.

The chain carries TRBV28 and TRBJ2-5; D unclear. From germline, CDR1 is MDHEN and CDR2 SYDVKM. The V gene lost 4 bases and the J gene lost 0 bases, with 9 bases spanning the gap. This CDR3 is 14 amino acids long. The CDR3 protein is CASSSPRYQETQYF. The CDR3, as DNA: TGTGCCAGCAGTTCTCCCAGATACCAAGAGACCCAGTACTTC. The whole variable domain, remainder taken from reference TRBV28 and TRBJ2-5, is DVKVTQSSRYLVKRTGEKVFLECVQDMDHENMFWYRQDPGLGLRLIYFSYDVKMKEKGDIPEGYSVSREKKERFSLILESASTNQTSMYLCASSSPRYQETQYFGPGTRLLVL.

The chain links TRBV7-9 to TRBJ2-7, with 11 nucleotides matching TRBD2. CDR1 is SEHNR, CDR2 FQNEAQ, per germline (reference sequence). The CDR3 has 15 residues. The V gene end was trimmed by 5 bases and the J gene end by 2 bases; junction bases not matched to a gene: 5. The CDR3: CASSRGLAGPYEQYF. CDR3 coding DNA: TGTGCCAGCAGCCGCGGACTAGCGGGTCCCTACGAGCAGTACTTC.